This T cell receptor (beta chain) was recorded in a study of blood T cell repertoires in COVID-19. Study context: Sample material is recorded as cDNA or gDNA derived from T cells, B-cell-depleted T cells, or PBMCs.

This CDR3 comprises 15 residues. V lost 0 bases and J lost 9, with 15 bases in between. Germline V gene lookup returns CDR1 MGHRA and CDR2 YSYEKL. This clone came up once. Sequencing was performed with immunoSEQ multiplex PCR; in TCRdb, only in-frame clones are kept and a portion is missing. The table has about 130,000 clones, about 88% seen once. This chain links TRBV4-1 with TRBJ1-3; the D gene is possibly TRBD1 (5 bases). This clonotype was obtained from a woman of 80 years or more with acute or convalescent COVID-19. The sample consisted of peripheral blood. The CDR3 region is CASSQEAGLRGTIYF. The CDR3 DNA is TGCGCCAGCAGCCAAGAAGCAGGGCTCCGAGGCACCATATATTTT.